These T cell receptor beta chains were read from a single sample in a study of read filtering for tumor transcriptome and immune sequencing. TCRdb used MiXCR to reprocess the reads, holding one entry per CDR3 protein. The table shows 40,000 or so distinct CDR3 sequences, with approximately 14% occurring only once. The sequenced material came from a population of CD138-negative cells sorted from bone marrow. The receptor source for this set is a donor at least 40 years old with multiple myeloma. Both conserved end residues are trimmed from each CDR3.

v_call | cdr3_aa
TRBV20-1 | SARGVNSTPGQGNSYEQY
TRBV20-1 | SARPYNEQF
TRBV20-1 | SALSSGGTGNEQF
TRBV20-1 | SAHKPGGSSYEQY
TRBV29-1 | SVIQGIYEQY
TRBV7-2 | ASSLAASGRYEQY
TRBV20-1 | SARDRTGTTYEQY
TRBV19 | ASIGGQGVSQPQH
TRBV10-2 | ASSAALEAQY
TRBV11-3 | ASSQWTGAPQEAF
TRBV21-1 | ASIGNTDTQY
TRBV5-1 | ASSLTRGGWNEQF
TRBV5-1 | ASSFWQNNEQF
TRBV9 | ASSPEEKGATRIACSPLH
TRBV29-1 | SVVPSGTGNENIQY
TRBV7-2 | ASSFLGQASPGANVLT
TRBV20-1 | SAPVAGLNEQY
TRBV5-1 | ASSRPEVPGELF
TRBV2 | ASRDTRGAYEQY
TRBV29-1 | SGVETGGATYEQY
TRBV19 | ASSIKRLPGANVLT
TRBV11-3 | ASSLGRAGAMSTGELF
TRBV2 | ASSEGEVAAF
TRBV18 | ASSLSRGQGSSYEQY
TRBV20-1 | SATSWTETQY
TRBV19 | ASSIVLLAGVPGELF
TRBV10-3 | AIGQAGTEEIQY
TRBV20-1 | SATQGQGRPAGNYNEQF
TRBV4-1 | ASSQTPYQETQY
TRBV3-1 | ASSPLAGGTQTQY
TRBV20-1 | SASYGKNTEAF
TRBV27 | ASSFRSDYEQY
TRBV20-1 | SARPGQGASEQF
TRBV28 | ASSLGLAGGTVDTQY